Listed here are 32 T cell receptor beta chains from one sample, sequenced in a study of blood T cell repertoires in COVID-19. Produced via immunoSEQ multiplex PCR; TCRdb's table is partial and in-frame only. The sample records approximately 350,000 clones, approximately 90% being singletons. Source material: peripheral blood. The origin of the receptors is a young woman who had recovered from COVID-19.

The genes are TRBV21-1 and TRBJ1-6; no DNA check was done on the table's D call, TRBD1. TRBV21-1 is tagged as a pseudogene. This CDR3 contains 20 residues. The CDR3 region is CASSKDWGPRGMAYNSPLHF. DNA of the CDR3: TGTGCCAGCAGCAAAGATTGGGGCCCGCGTGGAATGGCCTATAATTCACCCCTCCACTTT.

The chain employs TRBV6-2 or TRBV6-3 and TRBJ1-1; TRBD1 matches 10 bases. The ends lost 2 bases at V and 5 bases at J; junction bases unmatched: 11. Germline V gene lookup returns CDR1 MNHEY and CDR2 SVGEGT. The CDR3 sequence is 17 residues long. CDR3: CASSYLLRQGAVTEAFF. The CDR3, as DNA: TGTGCCAGCAGTTACCTCCTCCGACAGGGGGCTGTAACTGAAGCTTTCTTT.

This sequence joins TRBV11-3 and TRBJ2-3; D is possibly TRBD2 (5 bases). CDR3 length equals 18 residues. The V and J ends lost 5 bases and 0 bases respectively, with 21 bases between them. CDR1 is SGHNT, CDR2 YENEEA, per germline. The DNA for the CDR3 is TGTGCCAGCAGCCGATTCCAACTAGAGCCGGGAAGCACAGATACGCAGTATTTT. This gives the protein CASSRFQLEPGSTDTQYF. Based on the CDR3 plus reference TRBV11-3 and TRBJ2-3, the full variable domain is EAGVVQSPRYKIIEKKQPVAFWCNPISGHNTLYWYLQNLGQGPELLIRYENEEAVDDSQLPKDRFSAERLKGVDSTLKIQPAELGDSAVYLCASSRFQLEPGSTDTQYFGPGTRLTVL.

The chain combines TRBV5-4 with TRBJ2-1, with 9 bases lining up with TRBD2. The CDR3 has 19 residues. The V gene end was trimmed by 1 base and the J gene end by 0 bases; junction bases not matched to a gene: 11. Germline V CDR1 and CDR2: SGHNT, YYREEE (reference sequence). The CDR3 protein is CASSLRLAGDLSSYNEQFF. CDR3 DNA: TGTGCCAGCAGCTTGAGATTAGCGGGAGATTTGAGCTCCTACAATGAGCAGTTCTTC.

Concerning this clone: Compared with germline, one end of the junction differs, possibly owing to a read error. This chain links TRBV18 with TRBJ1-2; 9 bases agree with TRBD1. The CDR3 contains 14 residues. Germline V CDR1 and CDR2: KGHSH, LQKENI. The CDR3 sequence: CASSSARGQGTNPF. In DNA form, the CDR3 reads TGTGCCAGCTCATCGGCCCGGGGACAGGGTACTAATCCTTTC.

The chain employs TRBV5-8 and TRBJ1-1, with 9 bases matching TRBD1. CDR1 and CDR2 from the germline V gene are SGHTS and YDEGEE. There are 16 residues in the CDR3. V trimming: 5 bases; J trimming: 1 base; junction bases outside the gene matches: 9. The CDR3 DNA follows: TGTGCCAGCAGTTCCGGGACAGGGAGGGCGAACACTGAAGCTTTCTTT. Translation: CASSSGTGRANTEAFF.

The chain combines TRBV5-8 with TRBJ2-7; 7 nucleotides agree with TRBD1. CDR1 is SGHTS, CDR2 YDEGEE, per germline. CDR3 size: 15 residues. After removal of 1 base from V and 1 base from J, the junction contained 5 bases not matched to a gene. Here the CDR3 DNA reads TGTGCCAGCAGCTTGAAGGACAGGCGATCCTACGAGCAGTACGTC. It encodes CASSLKDRRSYEQYV.

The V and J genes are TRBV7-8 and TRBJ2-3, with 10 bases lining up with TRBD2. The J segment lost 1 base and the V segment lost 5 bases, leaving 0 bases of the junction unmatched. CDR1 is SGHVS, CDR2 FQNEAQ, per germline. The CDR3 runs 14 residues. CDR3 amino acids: CASSGTSGTDTQYF. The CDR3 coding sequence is TGTGCCAGCAGCGGGACTAGCGGCACAGATACGCAGTATTTT.

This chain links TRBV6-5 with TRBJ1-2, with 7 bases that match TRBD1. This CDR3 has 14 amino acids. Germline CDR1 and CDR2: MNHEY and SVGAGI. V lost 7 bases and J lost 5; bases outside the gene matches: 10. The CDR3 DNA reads TGTGCCAGCATTATACAACAGGGGTGGTATGGCTACACCTTC. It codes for CASIIQQGWYGYTF.

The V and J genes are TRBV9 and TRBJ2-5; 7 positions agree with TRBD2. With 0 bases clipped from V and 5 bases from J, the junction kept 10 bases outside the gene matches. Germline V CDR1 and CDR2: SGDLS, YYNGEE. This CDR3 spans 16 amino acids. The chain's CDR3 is CASSVEAGLVGETQYF. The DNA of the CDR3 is TGTGCCAGCAGCGTAGAAGCCGGACTAGTTGGGGAGACCCAGTACTTC.

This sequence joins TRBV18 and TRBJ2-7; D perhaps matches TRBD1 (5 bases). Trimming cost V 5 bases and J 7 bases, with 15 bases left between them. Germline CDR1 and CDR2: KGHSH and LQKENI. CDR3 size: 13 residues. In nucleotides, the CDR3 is TGTGCCAGCTCAGGAACTGGGGCTAGGGAGCAGTACGTC. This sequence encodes CASSGTGAREQYV.

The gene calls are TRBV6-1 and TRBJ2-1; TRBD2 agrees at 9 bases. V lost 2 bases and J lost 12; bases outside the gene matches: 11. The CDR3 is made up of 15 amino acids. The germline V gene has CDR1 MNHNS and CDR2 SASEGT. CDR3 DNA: TGTGCCAGCAGTGAACTGTGGCGGGAGGGAGGGGTGCAGTTCTTC. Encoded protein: CASSELWREGGVQFF.

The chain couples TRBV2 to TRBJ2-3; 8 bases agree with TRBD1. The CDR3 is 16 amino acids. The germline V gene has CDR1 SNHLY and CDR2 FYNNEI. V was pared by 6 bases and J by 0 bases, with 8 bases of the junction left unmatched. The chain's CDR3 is CASSYDRGPSTDTQYF. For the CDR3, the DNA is TGTGCCAGCAGCTATGACAGGGGCCCTAGCACAGATACGCAGTATTTT.

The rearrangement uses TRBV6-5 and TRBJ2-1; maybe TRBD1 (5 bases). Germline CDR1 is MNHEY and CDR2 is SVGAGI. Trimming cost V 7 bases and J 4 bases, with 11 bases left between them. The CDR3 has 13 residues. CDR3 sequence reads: CASKAGPYNEQFF. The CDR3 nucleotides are TGTGCCAGCAAGGCAGGGCCTTACAATGAGCAGTTCTTC.

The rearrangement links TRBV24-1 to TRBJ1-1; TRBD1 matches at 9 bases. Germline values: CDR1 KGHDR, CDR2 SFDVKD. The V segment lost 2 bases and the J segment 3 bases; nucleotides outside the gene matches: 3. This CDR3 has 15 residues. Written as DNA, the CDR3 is TGTGCCACCAGTGATTCGGGACAGGGCTACACTGAAGCTTTCTTT. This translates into CATSDSGQGYTEAFF.

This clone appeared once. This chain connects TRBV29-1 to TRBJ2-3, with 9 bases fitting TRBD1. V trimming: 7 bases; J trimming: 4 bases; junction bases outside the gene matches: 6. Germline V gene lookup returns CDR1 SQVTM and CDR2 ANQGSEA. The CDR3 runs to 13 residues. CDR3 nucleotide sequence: TGCAGCGCCTGGACAGGGGCGGCAGATACGCAGTATTTT. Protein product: CSAWTGAADTQYF.

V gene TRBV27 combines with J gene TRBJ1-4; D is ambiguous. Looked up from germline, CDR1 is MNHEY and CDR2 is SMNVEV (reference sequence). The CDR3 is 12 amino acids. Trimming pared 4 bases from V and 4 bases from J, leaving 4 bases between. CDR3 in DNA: TGTGCCAGCAGTTCCGGTAATGAAAAACTGTTTTTT. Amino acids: CASSSGNEKLFF.

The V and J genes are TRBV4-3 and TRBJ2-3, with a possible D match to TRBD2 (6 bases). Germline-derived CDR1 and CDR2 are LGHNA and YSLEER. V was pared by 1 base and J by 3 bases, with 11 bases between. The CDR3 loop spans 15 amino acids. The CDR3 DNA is TGCGCCAGCAGCCAAGGGGGAGGTAGGACAGATACGCAGTATTTT. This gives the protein CASSQGGGRTDTQYF.

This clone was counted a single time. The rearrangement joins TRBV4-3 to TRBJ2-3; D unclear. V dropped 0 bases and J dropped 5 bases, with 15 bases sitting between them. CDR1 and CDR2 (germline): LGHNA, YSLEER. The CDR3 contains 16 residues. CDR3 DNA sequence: TGCGCCAGCAGCCAAGATCGGCGCCAATCAGGAGATACGCAGTATTTT. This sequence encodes CASSQDRRQSGDTQYF.

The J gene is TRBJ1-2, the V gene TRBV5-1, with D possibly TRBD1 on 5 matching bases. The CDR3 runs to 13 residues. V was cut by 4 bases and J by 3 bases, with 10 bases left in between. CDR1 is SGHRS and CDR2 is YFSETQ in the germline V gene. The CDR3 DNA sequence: TGCGCCAGCAGCGGGGCGGGGGACTATGGCTACACCTTC. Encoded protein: CASSGAGDYGYTF.

The DNA of the CDR3 is TGTGCCAGCAGCCCCGCCGGGACTAGCGTGGACAATGAGCAGTTCTTC. Translation gives CASSPAGTSVDNEQFF. The gene calls are TRBV7-9 and TRBJ2-1, with 10 bases matching TRBD2. The length of the CDR3 is 16 residues. The J segment lost 5 bases and the V segment lost 5 bases, leaving 9 bases of the junction unmatched. Germline assignment: CDR1 SEHNR and CDR2 FQNEAQ (reference sequence).

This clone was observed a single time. The CDR3 nucleotides read TGTGCCACCAGTGACCCCCCTCCTAATGAAAAACTGTTTTTT. As protein: CATSDPPPNEKLFF. The chain carries TRBV24-1 and TRBJ1-4; D call uncertain. Germline V gene data show CDR1 as KGHDR and CDR2 as SFDVKD. The V gene lost 4 bases and the J gene lost 3 bases, with 8 bases spanning the gap. This CDR3 comprises 14 residues.

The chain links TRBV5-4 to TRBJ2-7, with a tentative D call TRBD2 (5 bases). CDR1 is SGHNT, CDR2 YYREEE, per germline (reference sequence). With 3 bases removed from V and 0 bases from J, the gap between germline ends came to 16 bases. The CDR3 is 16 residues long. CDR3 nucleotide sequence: TGTGCCAGCAGCTGGCGGGCAGCGGAAAGCTCCTACGAGCAGTACGTC. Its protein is CASSWRAAESSYEQYV.

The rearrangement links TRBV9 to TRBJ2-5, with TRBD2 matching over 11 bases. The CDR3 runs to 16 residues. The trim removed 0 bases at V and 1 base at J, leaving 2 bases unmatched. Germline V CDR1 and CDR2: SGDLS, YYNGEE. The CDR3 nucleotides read TGTGCCAGCAGCGTAGGACTAGCGGGAACCCAAGAGACCCAGTACTTC. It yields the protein CASSVGLAGTQETQYF.

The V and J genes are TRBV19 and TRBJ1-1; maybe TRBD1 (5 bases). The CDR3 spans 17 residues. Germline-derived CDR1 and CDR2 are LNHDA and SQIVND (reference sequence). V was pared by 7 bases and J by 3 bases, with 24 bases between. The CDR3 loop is CASTGRAGRLVYTEAFF. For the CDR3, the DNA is TGTGCCAGTACCGGCAGGGCAGGGCGCTTGGTGTACACTGAAGCTTTCTTT.

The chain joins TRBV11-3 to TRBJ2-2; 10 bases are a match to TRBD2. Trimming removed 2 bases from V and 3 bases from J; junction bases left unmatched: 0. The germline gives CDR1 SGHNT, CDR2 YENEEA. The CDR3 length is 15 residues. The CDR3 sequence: CASSLLAGDTGELFF. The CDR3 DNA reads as TGTGCCAGCAGCTTACTAGCGGGAGACACCGGGGAGCTGTTTTTT.

CDR3 region: CATSPGLAPSTDTQYF. CDR3 sequence (DNA): TGTGCCACCAGCCCCGGACTAGCCCCAAGCACAGATACGCAGTATTTT. This chain links TRBV15 with TRBJ2-3, with 8 bases identical to TRBD2. Germline CDR1 is LNHNV and CDR2 is YYDKDF (reference sequence). The CDR3 covers 16 residues. V lost 5 bases, J lost 0 bases, and 7 bases stayed unmatched.

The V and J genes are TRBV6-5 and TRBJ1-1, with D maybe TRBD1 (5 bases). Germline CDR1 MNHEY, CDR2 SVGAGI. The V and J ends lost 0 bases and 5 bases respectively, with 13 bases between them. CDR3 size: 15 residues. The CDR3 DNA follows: TGTGCCAGCAGTTACTCGGTGCGGGGGTGGACTGAAGCTTTCTTT. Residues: CASSYSVRGWTEAFF.

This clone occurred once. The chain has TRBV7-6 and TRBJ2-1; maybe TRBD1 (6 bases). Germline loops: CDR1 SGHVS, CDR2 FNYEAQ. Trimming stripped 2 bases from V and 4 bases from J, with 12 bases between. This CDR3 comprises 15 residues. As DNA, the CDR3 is TGTGCCAGCAGCTTAAAGGGGGAAGCTTACAATGAGCAGTTCTTC. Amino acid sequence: CASSLKGEAYNEQFF.

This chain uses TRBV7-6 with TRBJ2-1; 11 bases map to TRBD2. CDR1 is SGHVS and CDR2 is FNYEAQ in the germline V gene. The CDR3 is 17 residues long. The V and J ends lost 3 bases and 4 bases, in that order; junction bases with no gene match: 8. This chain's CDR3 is CASSFLAGGRGYNEQFF. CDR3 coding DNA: TGTGCCAGCAGCTTTTTAGCGGGAGGGAGGGGTTACAATGAGCAGTTCTTC. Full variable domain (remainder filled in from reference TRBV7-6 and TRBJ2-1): GAGVSQSPRYKVTKRGQDVALRCDPISGHVSLYWYRQALGQGPEFLTYFNYEAQQDKSGLPNDRFSAERPEGSISTLTIQRTEQRDSAMYRCASSFLAGGRGYNEQFFGPGTRLTVL.

CDR3 sequence: CASSLGLAVTSSYNEQFF. The DNA of the CDR3 is TGTGCCAGCAGCTTAGGGCTAGCGGTTACCAGCTCCTACAATGAGCAGTTCTTC. The chain links TRBV7-9 to TRBJ2-1, with 7 positions matching TRBD2. J gave up 0 bases and V 1 base, and 9 bases lay outside the gene matches. Germline loops: CDR1 SEHNR, CDR2 FQNEAQ (reference sequence). CDR3 length: 18 amino acids.

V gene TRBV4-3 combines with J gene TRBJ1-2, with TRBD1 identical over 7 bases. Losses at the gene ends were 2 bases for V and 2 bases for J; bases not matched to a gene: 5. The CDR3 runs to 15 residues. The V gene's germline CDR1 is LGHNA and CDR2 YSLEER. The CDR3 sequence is CASSQTTGSNYGYTF. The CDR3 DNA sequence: TGCGCCAGCAGCCAAACGACAGGGTCAAACTATGGCTACACCTTC.